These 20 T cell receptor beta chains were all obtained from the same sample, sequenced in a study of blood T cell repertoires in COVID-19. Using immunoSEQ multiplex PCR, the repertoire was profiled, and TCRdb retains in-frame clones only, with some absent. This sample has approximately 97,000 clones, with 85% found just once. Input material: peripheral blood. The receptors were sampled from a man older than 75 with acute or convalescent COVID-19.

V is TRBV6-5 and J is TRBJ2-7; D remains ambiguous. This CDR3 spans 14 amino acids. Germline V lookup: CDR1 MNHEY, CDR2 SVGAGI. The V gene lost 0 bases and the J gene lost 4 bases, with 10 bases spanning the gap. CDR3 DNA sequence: TGTGCCAGCAGTTACTCTCCCAGTACGTACGAGCAGTACTTC. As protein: CASSYSPSTYEQYF.

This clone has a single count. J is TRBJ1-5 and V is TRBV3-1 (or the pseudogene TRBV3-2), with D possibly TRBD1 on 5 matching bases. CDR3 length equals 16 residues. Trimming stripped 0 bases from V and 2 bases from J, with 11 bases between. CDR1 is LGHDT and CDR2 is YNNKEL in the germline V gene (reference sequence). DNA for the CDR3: TGTGCCAGCAGCCAAGATCCAGGGTCGGGCAATCAGCCCCAGCATTTT. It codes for CASSQDPGSGNQPQHF.

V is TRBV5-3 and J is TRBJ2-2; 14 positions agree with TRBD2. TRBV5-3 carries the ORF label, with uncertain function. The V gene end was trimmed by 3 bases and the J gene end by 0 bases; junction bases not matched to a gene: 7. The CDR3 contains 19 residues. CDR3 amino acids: CARSSSWTSGRPNTGELFF. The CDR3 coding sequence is TGTGCCAGAAGCTCCTCCTGGACTAGCGGGAGGCCGAACACCGGGGAGCTGTTTTTT.

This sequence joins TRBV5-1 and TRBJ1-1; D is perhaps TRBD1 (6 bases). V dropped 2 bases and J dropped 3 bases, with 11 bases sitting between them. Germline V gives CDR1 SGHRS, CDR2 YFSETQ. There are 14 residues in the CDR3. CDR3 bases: TGCGCCAGCAGCTTCGCCACAGGGTACACTGAAGCTTTCTTT. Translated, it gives CASSFATGYTEAFF.

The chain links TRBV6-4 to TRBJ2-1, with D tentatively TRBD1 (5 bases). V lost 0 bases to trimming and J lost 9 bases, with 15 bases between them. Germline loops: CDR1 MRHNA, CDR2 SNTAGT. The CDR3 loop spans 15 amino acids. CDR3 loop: CASSDSPDRRGEQFF. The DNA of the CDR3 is TGTGCCAGCAGTGACTCGCCGGATCGAAGGGGTGAGCAGTTCTTC.

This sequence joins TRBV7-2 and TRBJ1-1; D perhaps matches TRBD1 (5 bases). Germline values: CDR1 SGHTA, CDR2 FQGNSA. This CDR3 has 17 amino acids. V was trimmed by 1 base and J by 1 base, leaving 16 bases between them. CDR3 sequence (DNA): TGTGCCAGCAGCTTAGGGGGCGCGGGATTTGGGAACACTGAAGCTTTCTTT. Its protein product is CASSLGGAGFGNTEAFF.

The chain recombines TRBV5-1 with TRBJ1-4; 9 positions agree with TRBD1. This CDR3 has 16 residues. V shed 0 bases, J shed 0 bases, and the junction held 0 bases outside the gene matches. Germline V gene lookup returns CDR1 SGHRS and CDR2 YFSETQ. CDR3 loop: CASSLGQGATNEKLFF. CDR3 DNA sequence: TGCGCCAGCAGCTTGGGACAGGGGGCAACTAATGAAAAACTGTTTTTT.

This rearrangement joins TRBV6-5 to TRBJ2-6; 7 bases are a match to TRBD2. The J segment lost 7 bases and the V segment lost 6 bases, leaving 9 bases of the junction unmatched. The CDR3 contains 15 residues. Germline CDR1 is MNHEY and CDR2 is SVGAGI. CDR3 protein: CASRPPGGYANVLTF. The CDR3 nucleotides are TGTGCCAGCAGACCCCCGGGGGGATATGCCAACGTCCTGACTTTC.

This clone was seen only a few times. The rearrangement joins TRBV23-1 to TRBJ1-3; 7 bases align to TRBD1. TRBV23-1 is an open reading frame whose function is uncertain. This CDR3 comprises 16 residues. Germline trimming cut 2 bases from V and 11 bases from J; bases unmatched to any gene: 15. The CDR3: CASSQAGTVPPEAIYF. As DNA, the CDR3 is TGCGCCAGCAGTCAAGCCGGGACAGTGCCTCCGGAGGCCATATATTTT.

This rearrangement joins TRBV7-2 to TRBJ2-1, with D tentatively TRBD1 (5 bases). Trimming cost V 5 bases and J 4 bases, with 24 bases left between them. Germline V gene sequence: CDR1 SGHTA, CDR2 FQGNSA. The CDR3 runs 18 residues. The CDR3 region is CASSPRTRTLHSYNEQFF. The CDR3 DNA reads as TGTGCCAGCAGCCCCCGTACCCGGACACTCCATTCATACAATGAGCAGTTCTTC.

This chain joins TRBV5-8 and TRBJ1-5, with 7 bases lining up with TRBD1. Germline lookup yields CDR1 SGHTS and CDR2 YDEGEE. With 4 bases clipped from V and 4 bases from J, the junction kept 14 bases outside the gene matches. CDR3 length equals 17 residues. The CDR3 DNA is TGTGCCAGCAGCGATCTGGTTGAGACAGGGAAAAATCAGCCCCAGCATTTT. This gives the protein CASSDLVETGKNQPQHF.

CDR3 bases: TGTGCCAGCAGTTACCCGTCGGGGGGGTCGGGCGATGAGCAGTTCTTC. Amino acids: CASSYPSGGSGDEQFF. The chain is built from TRBV6-5 and TRBJ2-1, with TRBD2 matching over 8 bases. Germline V CDR1 and CDR2: MNHEY, SVGAGI. V lost 2 bases, J lost 8 bases, and 11 bases stayed unmatched. The CDR3 is made up of 16 amino acids.

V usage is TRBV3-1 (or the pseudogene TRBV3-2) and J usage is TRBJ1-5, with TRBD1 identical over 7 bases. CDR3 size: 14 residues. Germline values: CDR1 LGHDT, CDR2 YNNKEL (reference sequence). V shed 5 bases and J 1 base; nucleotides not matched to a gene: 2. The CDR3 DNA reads TGTGCCAGCAGCTCCAGGGGGAGCAATCAGCCCCAGCATTTT. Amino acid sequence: CASSSRGSNQPQHF.

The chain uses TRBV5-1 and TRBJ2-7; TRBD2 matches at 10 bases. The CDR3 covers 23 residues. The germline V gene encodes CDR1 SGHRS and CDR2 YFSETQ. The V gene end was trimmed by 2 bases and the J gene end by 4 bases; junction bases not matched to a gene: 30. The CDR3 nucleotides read TGCGCCAGCAGCTTAGGCCGGGCCGGGGACGACAGAGACTTTAGCGGGAGGAGGTACGAGCAGTACTTC. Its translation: CASSLGRAGDDRDFSGRRYEQYF.

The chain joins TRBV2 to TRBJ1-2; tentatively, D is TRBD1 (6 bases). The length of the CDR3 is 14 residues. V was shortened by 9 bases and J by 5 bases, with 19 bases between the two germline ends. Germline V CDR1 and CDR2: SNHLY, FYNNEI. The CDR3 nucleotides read TGTGCCAGTCGGGTGAACAGGGATAGGTATGGCTACACCTTC. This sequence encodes CASRVNRDRYGYTF.

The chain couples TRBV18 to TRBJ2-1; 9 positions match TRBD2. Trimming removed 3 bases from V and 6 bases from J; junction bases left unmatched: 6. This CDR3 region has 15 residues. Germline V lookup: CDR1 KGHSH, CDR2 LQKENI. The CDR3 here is CASSPSGSGGNEQFF. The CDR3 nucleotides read TGTGCCAGCTCACCTAGCGGGAGCGGTGGCAATGAGCAGTTCTTC.

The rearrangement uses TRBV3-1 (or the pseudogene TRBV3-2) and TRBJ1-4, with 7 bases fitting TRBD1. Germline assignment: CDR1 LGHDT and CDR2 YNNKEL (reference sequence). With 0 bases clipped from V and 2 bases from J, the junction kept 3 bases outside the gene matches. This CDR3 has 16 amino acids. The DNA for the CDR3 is TGTGCCAGCAGCCAAGAAAGGGGGCAGACTAATGAAAAACTGTTTTTT. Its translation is CASSQERGQTNEKLFF.

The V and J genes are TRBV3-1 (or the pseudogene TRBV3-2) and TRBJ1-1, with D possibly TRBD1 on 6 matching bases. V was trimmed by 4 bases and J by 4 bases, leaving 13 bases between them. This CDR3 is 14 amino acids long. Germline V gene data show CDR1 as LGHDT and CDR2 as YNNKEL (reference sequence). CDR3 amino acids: CASSPDSPGTEAFF. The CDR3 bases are TGTGCCAGCAGCCCGGACAGTCCCGGCACTGAAGCTTTCTTT.

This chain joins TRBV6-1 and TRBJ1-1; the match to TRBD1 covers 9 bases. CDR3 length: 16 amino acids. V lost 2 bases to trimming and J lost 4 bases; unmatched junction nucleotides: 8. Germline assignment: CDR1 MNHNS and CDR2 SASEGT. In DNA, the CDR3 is TGTGCCAGCAGTGAAAGGGGACAGGGAGTGGGCACTGAAGCTTTCTTT. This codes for CASSERGQGVGTEAFF.

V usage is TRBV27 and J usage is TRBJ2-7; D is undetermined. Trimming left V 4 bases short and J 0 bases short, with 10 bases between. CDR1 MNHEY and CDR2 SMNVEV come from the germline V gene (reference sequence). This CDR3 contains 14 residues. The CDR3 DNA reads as TGTGCCAGCAGTTGGTCAGAGCGCTCCTACGAGCAGTACTTC. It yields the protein CASSWSERSYEQYF.